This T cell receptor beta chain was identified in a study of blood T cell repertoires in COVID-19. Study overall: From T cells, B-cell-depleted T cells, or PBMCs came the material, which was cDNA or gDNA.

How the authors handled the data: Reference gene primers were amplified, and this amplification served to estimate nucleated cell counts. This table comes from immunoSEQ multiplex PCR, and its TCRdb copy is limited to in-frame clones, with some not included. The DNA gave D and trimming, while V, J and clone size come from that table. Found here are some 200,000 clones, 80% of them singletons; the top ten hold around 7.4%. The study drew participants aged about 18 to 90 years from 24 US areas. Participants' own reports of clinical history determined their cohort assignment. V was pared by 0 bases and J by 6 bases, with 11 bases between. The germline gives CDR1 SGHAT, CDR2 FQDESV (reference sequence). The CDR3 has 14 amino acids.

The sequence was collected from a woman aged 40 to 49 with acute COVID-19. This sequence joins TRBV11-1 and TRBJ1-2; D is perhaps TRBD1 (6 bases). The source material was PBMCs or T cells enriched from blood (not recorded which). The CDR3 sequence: CASSLARQANGYTF. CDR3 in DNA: TGTGCCAGCAGCTTAGCCCGACAGGCAAATGGCTACACCTTC.